These 3 T cell receptor beta chains were all obtained from the same sample, sequenced in a study of regulatory T cells in long-lasting Graves disease. The time point: persistent/refractory GD, antithyroid drugs over 5 years with positive TRAb. PBMC RNA was the source of the TCR library. Building of the TCR beta libraries involved iRepertoire HTBI primers and Arm-PCR of CDR3 regions. One entry per CDR3 protein results from TCRdb running MiXCR on the multiplex PCR reads. The sample carries 350,000 to 500,000 distinct CDR3 sequences, roughly a fifth recorded once. The source material was peripheral blood mononuclear cells (PBMCs), sampled when the disease was refractory, from a patient treated with antithyroid drugs. Receptors were obtained from a female donor with Graves disease.

A note on this clonotype: One base separates it from a far larger clone, so it is likely a read error. This rearrangement joins TRBV20-1 to TRBJ2-1, with 8 bases matching TRBD1. This CDR3 contains 14 residues. The ends lost 2 bases at V and 10 bases at J; junction bases unmatched: 10. Germline-derived CDR1 and CDR2 are DFQATT and SNEGSKA (reference sequence). The CDR3 sequence is CSARWGQGAYEQFF. The CDR3 DNA reads TGCAGTGCTAGATGGGGGCAGGGGGCCTACGAGCAGTTCTTC.

V is TRBV5-1 and J is TRBJ1-5; 10 positions match TRBD1. J was trimmed by 3 bases and V by 0 bases; bases with no gene match: 3. Germline V lookup: CDR1 SGHRS, CDR2 YFSETQ. The CDR3 spans 16 residues. The CDR3 DNA follows: TGCGCCAGCAGCTTGGGGACAGGGGGGAACAATCAGCCCCAGCATTTT. Protein sequence: CASSLGTGGNNQPQHF.

This clonotype was observed many times. Here the CDR3 reads CSARETGGKLFF. Here the CDR3 DNA reads TGCAGTGCTAGAGAAACAGGGGGAAAACTGTTTTTT. The chain has TRBV20-1 and TRBJ1-4, with TRBD1 identical over 8 bases. CDR1 and CDR2 from the germline V gene are DFQATT and SNEGSKA (reference sequence). The CDR3 totals 12 residues. V gave up 0 bases and J gave up 10 bases; unmatched junction bases: 1.